The rows below give T cell receptor beta chains drawn from one sample of a study of cytomegalovirus exposure and HLA in healthy donors. The assay was immunoSEQ multiplex PCR, and TCRdb's table has in-frame clones only and misses some. The profile shows hundreds of thousands of clones, 60% to 80% of them singletons. Sample: PBMCs. All receptors derive from a male donor in good health and CMV-seronegative. The conserved cysteine and the conserved F or W are not part of the CDR3 here. Rows may omit the clone size; those that give it use once, few, many or a size class.

V gene	clone size	J gene	CDR3 protein
TRBV30	.	TRBJ1-2	AWSVGRVNGYT
TRBV9	few	TRBJ2-3	ASSDATGGDGPQY
TRBV27	.	TRBJ1-1	ASSAGAGTEAF
TRBV6-1	.	TRBJ2-7	ASSEGQVEQY
TRBV15	.	TRBJ1-2	ATSLLRTNYGYT
TRBV10-1	.	TRBJ2-7	ASSEGYGQCLYEQY
TRBV7-7	.	TRBJ2-1	ASSPGLNIYNEQF
TRBV15	.	TRBJ2-1	ATLGSINEQF
TRBV2	.	TRBJ2-1	ASSVPSGTTVRGYNEQF
TRBV6-1	.	TRBJ2-7	ASAVAGGSYEQY
TRBV27	.	TRBJ1-1	ASRRQGAGNTEAF
TRBV7-2	once	TRBJ2-1	ASSLGGRGGYNEQF
TRBV6-1	.	TRBJ2-1	ASSEQAGLAGAPRWHEQF
TRBV6-5	.	TRBJ2-7	ASTLGLRYEQY
TRBV5-5	.	TRBJ2-1	ASSSWGGIPYNEQF
TRBV19	.	TRBJ2-2	ASSIRPRTRTGELF
TRBV7-8	.	TRBJ2-1	ASSLVIGAGERYNEQF
TRBV27	.	TRBJ2-6	ASTGSLPLSGANVLT
TRBV28	.	TRBJ2-7	ASIPQSQGGEQY
TRBV20-1	.	TRBJ1-2	SATGGAVYT
TRBV28	.	TRBJ2-1	ASRGGGIYNEQF
TRBV6-1	.	TRBJ1-5	ASSETRGSQPQH
TRBV7-3	.	TRBJ2-7	ASSFGAGSYEQY